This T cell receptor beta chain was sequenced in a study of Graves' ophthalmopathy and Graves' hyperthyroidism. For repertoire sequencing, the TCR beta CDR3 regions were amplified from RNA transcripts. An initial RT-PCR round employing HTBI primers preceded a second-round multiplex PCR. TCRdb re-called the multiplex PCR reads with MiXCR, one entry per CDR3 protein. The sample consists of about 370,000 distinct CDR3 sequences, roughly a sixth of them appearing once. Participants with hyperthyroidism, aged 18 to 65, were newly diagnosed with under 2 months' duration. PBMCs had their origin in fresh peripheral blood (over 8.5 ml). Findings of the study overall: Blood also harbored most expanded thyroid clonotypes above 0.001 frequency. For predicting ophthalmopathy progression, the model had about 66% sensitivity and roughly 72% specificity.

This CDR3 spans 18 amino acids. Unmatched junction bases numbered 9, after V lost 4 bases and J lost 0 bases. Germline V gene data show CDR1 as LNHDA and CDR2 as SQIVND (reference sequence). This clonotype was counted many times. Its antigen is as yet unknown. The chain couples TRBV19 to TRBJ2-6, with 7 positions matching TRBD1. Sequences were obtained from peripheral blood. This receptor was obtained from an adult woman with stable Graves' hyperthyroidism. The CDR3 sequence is CASSRSLRQGSGANVLTF. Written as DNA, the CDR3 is TGTGCCAGTAGTAGGTCCCTGCGACAGGGCTCTGGGGCCAACGTCCTGACTTTC. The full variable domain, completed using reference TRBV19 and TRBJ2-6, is DGGITQSPKYLFRKEGQNVTLSCEQNLNHDAMYWYRQDPGQGLRLIYYSQIVNDFQKGDIAEGYSVSREKKESFPLTVTSAQKNPTAFYLCASSRSLRQGSGANVLTFGAGSRLTVL.